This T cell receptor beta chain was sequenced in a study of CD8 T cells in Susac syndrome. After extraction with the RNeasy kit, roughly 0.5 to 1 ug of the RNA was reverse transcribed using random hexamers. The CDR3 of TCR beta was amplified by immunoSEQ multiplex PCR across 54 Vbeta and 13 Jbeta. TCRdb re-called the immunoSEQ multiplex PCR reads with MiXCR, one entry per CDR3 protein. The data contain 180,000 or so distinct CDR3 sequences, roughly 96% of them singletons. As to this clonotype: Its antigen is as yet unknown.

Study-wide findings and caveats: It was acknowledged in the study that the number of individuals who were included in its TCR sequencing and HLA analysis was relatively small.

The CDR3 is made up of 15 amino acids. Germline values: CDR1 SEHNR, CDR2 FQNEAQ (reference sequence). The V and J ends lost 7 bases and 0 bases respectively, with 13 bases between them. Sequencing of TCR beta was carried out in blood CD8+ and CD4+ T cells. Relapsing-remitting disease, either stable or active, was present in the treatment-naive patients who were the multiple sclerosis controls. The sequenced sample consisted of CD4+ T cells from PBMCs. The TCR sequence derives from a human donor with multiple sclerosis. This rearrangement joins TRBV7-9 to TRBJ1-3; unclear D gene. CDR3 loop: CASTTTADSGNTIYF. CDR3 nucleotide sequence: TGTGCCAGCACCACAACTGCCGACTCTGGAAACACCATATATTTT. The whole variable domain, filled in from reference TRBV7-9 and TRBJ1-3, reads DTGVSQNPRHKITKRGQNVTFRCDPISEHNRLYWYRQTLGQGPEFLTYFQNEAQLEKSRLLSDRFSAERPKGSFSTLEIQRTEQGDSAMYLCASTTTADSGNTIYFGEGSWLTVV.